Given below is one T cell receptor beta chain in context. It lacks a known antigen. No base qualities exist here, and no much larger clone lies one base off it. This sample is part of a study of blood T cell repertoires in COVID-19 (TCRdb year 2020). For the wider study: The collaborator samples originated in the United States, Italy and Spain and spanned the acute and convalescent phases of COVID-19. The material from the prospective study consisted of cDNA or gDNA derived from T cells, B-cell-depleted T cells, or PBMCs. Subjects who had been exposed to COVID-19, were actively infected with it, or had recovered from it provided the deeply sampled blood TCRbeta repertoires that made up the dataset. The repertoires were made available in a free public database intended to serve as a resource for research on the immune response to SARS-CoV-2. Samples were obtained from the ongoing ImmuneRACE study (first 160 participants) and from 1,000 to 1,500 subjects provided by 6 global collaborators. The sample metadata nearly always contained a de-identified subject ID, COVID-19 status, age in years and sex. HLA class I and class II types, where available, came from metadata supplied by the sample provider rather than from assay-based typing.

Results and caveats for the whole study, not just this receptor: The amount of clinical and demographic metadata varied by source and participant and was provided uncurated.

The collaborating institutions used their own protocols to collect whole blood in K2EDTA tubes. For TCRbeta analysis, collaborator samples were shipped as frozen whole blood, as isolated PBMCs, or as DNA extracted from either sample type. The immunoSEQ Assay, a bias-controlled multiplex PCR, was used to amplify TCRbeta CDR3 regions from genomic DNA. Concerning the study's data processing: The number of nucleated cells in each sample was estimated by amplification of reference gene primers within the assay. Sequence reads were collapsed and filtered to measure the absolute abundance of every unique TCRbeta CDR3 rearrangement. For each sample, productive Simpson clonality was calculated as the square root of Simpson's diversity index across productive rearrangements. Held by TCRdb, this immuneACCESS table contains in-frame sequences only and omits some clones. Under half of the omission traces to an unresolved V gene where checked; the cause of the rest is unknown. V, J and clone size reflect that table, while D and trimming were determined from the DNA. This sample holds more than 200,000 clones; 82% were observed only once. In total, the top ten clones hold 4.5% to 6% of the sample.

The material sequenced was peripheral blood. The receptor comes from a woman older than 75 with active or convalescent COVID-19.

The CDR3 region: CASRLAEDKGARTEAFF. The DNA sequence is given as TGTGCAAGTCGCTTAGCGGAAGATAAGGGGGCCCGCACTGAAGCTTTCTTT. This receptor chain uses TRBV12-2 and TRBJ1-1; no check of the table's D call, TRBD1, against the DNA was made. TRBV12-2 constitutes a pseudogene. The CDR3, cysteine through phenylalanine, is 17 amino acids long. Here the CDR3 DNA is all that survives: 51 bases in frame from base 1.